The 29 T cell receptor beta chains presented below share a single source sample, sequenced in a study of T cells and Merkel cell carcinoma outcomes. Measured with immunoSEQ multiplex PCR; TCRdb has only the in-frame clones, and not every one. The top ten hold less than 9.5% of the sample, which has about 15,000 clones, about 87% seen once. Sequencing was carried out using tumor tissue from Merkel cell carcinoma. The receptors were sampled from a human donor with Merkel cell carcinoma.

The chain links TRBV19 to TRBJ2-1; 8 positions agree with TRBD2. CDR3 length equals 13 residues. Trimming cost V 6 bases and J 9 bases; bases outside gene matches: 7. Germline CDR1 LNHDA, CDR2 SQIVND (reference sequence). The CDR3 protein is CASRRTSWGEQFF. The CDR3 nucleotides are TGTGCCAGTAGACGGACTAGCTGGGGTGAGCAGTTCTTC.

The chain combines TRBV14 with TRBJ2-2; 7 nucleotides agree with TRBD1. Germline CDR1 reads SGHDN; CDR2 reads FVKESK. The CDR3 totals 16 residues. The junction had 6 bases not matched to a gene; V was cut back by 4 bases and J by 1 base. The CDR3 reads CASSPLRTGNTGELFF. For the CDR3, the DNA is TGTGCCAGCAGCCCCCTACGGACAGGGAACACCGGGGAGCTGTTTTTT. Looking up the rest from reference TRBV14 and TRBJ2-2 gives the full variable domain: EAGVTQFPSHSVIEKGQTVTLRCDPISGHDNLYWYRRVMGKEIKFLLHFVKESKQDESGMPNNRFLAERTGGTYSTLKVQPAELEDSGVYFCASSPLRTGNTGELFFGEGSRLTVL.

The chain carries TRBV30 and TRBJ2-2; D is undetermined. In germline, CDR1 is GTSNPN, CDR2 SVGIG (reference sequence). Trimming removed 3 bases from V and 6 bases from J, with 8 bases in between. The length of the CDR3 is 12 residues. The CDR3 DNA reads TGTGCCTGGAGACCGGGCGCCGGGGAGCTGTTTTTT. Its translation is CAWRPGAGELFF.

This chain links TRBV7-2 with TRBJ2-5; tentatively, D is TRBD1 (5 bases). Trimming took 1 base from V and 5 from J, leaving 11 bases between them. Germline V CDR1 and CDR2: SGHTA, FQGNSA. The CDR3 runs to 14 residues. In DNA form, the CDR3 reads TGTGCCAGCAGCTTAGGGGGCTTGGGGGAGACCCAGTACTTC. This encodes CASSLGGLGETQYF. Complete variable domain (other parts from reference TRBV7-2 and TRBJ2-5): GAGVSQSPSNKVTEKGKDVELRCDPISGHTALYWYRQSLGQGLEFLIYFQGNSAPDKSGLPSDRFSAERTGGSVSTLTIQRTQQEDSAVYLCASSLGGLGETQYFGPGTRLLVL.

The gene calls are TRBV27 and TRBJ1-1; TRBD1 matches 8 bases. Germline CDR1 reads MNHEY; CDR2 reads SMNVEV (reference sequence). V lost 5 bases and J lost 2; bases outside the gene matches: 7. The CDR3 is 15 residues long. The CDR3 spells CASSPGTGSNTEAFF. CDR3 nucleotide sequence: TGTGCCAGCAGTCCGGGGACAGGCAGTAACACTGAAGCTTTCTTT.

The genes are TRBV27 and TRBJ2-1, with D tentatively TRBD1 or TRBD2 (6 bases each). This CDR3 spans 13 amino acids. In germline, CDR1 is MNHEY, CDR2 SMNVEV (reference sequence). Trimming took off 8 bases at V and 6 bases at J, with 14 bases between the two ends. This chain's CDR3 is CASWTGASNEQFF. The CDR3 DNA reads TGTGCCAGCTGGACGGGGGCCTCCAATGAGCAGTTCTTC.

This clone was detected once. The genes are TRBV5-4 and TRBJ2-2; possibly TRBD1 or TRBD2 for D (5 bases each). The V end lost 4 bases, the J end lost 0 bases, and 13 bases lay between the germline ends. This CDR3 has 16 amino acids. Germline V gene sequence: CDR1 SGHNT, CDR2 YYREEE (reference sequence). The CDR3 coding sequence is TGTGCCAGCAGCAGGGGACGGACGGCGAACACCGGGGAGCTGTTTTTT. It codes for CASSRGRTANTGELFF.

The CDR3 DNA reads TGTGCCAGCAGCGCGGACATCTTAAACTCTGGGGCCAACGTCCTGACTTTC. Encoded protein: CASSADILNSGANVLTF. The gene calls are TRBV5-5 and TRBJ2-6; TRBD1 might be the D (5 bases). This CDR3 contains 17 residues. V was pared by 4 bases and J by 0 bases, with 14 bases between. Germline V CDR1 and CDR2: SGHKS, YYEKEE (reference sequence).

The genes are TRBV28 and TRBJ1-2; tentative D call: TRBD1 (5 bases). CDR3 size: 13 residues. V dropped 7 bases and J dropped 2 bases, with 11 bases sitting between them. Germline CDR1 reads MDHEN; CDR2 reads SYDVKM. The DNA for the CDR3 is TGTGCCAGCACCACCGGGGGGAACTATGGCTACACCTTC. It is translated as CASTTGGNYGYTF.

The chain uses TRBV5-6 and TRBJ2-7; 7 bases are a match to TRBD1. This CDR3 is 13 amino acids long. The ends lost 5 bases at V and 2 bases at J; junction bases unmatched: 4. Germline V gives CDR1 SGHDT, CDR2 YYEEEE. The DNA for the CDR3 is TGTGCCAGCAGGCGACAGGGCCCCTACGAGCAGTACTTC. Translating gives CASRRQGPYEQYF.

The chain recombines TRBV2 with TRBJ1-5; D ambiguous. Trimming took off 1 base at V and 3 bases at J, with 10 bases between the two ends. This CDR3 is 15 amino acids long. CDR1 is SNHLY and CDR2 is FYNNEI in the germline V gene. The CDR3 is CASSEEAGNNQPQHF. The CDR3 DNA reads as TGTGCCAGCAGTGAAGAGGCAGGCAACAATCAGCCCCAGCATTTT.

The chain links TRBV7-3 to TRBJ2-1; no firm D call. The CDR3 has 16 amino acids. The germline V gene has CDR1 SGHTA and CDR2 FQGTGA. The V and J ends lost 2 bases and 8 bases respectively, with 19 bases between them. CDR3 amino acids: CASSLYPPPARDEQFF. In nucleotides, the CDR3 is TGTGCCAGCAGCTTATATCCGCCACCGGCTCGGGATGAGCAGTTCTTC.

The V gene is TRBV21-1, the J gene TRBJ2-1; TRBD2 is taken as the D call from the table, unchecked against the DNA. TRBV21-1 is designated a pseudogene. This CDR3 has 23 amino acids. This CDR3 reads CASSNKGTGGRGLAGGSYNEQFF. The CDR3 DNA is TGTGCCAGCAGCAACAAGGGGACAGGGGGCCGTGGGCTAGCGGGAGGATCCTACAATGAGCAGTTCTTC.

CDR3 sequence reads: CASQGPNYGYTF. In DNA form, the CDR3 reads TGTGCCAGCCAAGGACCAAATTATGGCTACACCTTC. This chain connects TRBV18 to TRBJ1-2; D gene unclear. The germline CDR1 and CDR2 sequences are KGHSH and LQKENI. The CDR3 is 12 residues long. Trimming cost V 8 bases and J 5 bases, with 12 bases left between them.

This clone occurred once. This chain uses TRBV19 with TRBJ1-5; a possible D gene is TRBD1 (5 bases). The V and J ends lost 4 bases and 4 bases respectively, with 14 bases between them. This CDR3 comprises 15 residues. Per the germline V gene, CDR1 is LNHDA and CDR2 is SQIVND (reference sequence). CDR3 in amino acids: CASSTFGTGNQPQHF. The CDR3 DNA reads TGTGCCAGTAGTACCTTCGGGACCGGTAATCAGCCCCAGCATTTT.

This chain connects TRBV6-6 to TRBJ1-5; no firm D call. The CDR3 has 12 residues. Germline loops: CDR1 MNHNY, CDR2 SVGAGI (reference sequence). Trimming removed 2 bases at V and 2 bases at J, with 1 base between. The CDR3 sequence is CASSYGNQPQHF. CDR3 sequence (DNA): TGTGCCAGCAGTTACGGCAATCAGCCCCAGCATTTT.

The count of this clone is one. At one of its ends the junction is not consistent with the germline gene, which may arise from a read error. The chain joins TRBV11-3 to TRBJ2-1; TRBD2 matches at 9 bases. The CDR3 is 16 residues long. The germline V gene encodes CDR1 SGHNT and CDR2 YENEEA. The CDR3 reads CASSPAEAGGYNKQFF. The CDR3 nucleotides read TGTGCCAGCAGCCCAGCCGAGGCGGGGGGGTACAATAAGCAGTTCTTC.

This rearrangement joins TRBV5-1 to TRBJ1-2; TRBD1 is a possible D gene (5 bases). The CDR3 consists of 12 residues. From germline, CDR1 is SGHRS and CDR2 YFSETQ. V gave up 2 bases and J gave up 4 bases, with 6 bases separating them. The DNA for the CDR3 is TGCGCCAGCAGCTTCCAGGGCTATGGCTACACCTTC. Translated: CASSFQGYGYTF.

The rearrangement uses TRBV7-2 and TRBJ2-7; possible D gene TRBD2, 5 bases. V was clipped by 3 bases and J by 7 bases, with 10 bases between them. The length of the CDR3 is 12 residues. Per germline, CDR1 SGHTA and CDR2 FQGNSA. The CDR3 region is CASSFSSGEQYF. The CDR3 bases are TGTGCCAGCAGCTTTTCTTCGGGAGAGCAGTACTTC.

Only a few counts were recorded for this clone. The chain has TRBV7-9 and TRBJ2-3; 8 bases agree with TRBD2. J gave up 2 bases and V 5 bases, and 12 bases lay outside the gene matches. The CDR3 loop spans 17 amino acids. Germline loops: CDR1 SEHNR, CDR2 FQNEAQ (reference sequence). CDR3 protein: CASSPSLGSGVTDTQYF. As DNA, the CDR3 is TGTGCCAGCAGCCCTAGTCTTGGTAGCGGGGTCACAGATACGCAGTATTTT.

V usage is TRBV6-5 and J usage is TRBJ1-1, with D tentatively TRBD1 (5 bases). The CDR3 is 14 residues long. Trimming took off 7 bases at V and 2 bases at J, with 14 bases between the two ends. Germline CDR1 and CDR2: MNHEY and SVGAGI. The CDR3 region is CASKIRDGNTEAFF. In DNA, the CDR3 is TGTGCCAGCAAGATCCGGGACGGCAACACTGAAGCTTTCTTT.

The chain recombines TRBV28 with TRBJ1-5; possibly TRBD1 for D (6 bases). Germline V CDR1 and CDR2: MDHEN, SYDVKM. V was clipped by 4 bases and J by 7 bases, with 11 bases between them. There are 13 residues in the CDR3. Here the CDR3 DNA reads TGTGCCAGCAGTTCGACAGGATTACAGCCCCAGCATTTT. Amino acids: CASSSTGLQPQHF.

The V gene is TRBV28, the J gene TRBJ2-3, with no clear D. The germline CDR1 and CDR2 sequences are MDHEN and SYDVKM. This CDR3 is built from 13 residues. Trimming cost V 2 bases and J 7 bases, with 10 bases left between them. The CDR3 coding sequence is TGTGCCAGCAGTTTAAAATATCCGAATACGCAGTATTTT. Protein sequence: CASSLKYPNTQYF.

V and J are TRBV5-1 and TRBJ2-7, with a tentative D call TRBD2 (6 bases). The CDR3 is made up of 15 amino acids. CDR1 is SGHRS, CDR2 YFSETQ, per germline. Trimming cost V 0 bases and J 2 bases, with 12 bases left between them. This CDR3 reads CASSLAGTGAYEQYF. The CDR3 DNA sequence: TGCGCCAGCAGCTTGGCAGGGACTGGTGCCTACGAGCAGTACTTC.

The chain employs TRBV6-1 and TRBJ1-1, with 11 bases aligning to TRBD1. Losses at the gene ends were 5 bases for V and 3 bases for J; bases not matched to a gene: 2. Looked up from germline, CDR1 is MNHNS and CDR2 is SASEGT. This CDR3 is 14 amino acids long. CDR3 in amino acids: CASSRTGGDTEAFF. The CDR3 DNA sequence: TGTGCCAGCAGTCGGACAGGGGGCGACACTGAAGCTTTCTTT.

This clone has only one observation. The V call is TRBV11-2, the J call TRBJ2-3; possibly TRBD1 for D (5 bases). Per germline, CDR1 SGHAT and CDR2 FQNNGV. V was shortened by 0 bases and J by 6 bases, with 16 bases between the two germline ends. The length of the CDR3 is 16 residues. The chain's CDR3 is CASSLDATVASDTQYF. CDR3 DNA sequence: TGTGCCAGCAGCTTAGATGCGACAGTGGCCTCGGATACGCAGTATTTT.

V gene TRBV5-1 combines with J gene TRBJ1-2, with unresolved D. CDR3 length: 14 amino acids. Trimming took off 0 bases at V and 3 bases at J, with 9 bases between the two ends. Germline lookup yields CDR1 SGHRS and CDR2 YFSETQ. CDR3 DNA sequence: TGCGCCAGCAGCTTGGCCGATTTTGACTATGGCTACACCTTC. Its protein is CASSLADFDYGYTF.

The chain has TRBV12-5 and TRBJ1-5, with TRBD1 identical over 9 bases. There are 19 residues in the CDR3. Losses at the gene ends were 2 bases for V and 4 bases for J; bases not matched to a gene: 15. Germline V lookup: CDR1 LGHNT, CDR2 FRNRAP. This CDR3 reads CASGLSRDRVDRENQPQHF. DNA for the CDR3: TGTGCTAGTGGTTTGTCCCGGGACAGGGTCGATAGGGAGAATCAGCCCCAGCATTTT. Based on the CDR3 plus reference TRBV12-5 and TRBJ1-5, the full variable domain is DARVTQTPRHKVTEMGQEVTMRCQPILGHNTVFWYRQTMMQGLELLAYFRNRAPLDDSGMPKDRFSAEMPDATLATLKIQPSEPRDSAVYFCASGLSRDRVDRENQPQHFGDGTRLSIL.

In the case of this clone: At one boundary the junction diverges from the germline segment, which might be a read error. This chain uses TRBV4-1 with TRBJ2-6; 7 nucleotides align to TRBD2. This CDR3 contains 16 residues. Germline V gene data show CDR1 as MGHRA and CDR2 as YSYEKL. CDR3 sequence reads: CASSQVGGSGANVLTF. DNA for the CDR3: TGCGCCAGCAGCCAGGTGGGGGGGTCTGGGGCCAATGTCCTGACTTTC.